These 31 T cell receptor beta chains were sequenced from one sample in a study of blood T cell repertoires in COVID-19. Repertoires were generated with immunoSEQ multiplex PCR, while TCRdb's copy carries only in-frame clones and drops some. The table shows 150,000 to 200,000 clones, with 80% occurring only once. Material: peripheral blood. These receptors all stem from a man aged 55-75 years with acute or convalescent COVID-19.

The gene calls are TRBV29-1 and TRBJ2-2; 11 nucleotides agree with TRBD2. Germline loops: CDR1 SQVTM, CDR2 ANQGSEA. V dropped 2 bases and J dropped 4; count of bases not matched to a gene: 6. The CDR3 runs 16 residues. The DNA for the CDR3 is TGCAGCGTTGAACTAGCGGGAGGCCCGGGCACCGGGGAGCTGTTTTTT. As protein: CSVELAGGPGTGELFF.

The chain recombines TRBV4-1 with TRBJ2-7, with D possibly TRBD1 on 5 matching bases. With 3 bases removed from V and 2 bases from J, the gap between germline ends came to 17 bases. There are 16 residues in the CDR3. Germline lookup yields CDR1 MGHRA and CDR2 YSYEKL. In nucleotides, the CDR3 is TGCGCCAGCAGCCATCCCCAAAGGGCAGGGACCTACGAGCAGTACTTC. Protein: CASSHPQRAGTYEQYF.

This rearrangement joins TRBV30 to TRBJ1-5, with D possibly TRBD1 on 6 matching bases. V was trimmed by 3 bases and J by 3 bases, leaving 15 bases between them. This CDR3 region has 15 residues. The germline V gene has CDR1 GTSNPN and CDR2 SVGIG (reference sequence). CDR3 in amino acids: CAWSPAGTLNQPQHF. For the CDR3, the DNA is TGTGCCTGGAGCCCGGCCGGGACACTCAATCAGCCCCAGCATTTT.

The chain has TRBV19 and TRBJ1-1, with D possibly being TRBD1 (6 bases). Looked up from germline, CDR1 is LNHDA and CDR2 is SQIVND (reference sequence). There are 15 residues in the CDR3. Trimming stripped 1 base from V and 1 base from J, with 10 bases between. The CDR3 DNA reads TGTGCCAGTAGTATAGGAAGGGGGGGGAACACTGAAGCTTTCTTT. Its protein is CASSIGRGGNTEAFF.

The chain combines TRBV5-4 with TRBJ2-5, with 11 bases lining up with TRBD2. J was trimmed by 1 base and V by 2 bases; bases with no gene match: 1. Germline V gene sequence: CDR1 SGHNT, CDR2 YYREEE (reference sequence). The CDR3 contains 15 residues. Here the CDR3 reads CASSFGTSGQETQYF. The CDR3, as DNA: TGTGCCAGCAGCTTCGGGACTAGCGGCCAAGAGACCCAGTACTTC.

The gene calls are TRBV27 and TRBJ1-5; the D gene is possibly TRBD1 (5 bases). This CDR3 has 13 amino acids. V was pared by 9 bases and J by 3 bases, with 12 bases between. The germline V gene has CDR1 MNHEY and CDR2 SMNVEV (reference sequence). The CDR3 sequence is CASSTGLNQPQHF. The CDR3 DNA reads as TGTGCCAGTTCCACAGGCCTCAATCAGCCCCAGCATTTT.

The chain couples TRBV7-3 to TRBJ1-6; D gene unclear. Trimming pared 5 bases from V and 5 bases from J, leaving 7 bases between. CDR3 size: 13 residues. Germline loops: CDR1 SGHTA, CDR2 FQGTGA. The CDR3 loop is CASSANNNSPLHF. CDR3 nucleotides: TGTGCCAGCAGCGCAAACAATAATTCACCCCTCCACTTT.

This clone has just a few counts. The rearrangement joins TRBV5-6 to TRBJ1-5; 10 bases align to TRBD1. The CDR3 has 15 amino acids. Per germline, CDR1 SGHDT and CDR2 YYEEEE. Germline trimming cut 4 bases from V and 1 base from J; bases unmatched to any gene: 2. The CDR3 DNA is TGTGCCAGCAGCCGACAGGGGGCGAGCAATCAGCCCCAGCATTTT. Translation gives CASSRQGASNQPQHF.

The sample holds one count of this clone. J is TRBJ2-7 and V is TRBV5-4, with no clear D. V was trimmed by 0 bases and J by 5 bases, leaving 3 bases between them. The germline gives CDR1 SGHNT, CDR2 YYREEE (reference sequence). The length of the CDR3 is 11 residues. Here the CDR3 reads CASSLANEQYF. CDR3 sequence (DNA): TGTGCCAGCAGCTTGGCTAACGAGCAGTACTTC.

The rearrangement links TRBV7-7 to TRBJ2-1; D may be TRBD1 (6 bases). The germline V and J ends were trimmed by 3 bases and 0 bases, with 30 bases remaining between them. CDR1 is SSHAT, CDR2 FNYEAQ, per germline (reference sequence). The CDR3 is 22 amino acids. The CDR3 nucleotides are TGTGCCAGCAGCTTGCCGAGGCACCGGGACAAGGGTAAAGATAGCTCCTACAATGAGCAGTTCTTC. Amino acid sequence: CASSLPRHRDKGKDSSYNEQFF.

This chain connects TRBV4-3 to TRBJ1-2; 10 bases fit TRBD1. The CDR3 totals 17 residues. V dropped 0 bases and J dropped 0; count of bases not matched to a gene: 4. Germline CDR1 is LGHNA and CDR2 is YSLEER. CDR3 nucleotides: TGCGCCAGCAGCCAAGACCCCGGGACAGGGGCTAACTATGGCTACACCTTC. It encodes CASSQDPGTGANYGYTF.

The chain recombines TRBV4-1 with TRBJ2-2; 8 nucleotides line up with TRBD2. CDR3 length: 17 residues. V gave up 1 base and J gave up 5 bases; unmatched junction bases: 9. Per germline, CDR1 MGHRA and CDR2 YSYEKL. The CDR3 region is CASSQVAGGVGTGELFF. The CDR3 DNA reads TGCGCCAGCAGCCAAGTGGCGGGAGGCGTAGGTACCGGGGAGCTGTTTTTT.

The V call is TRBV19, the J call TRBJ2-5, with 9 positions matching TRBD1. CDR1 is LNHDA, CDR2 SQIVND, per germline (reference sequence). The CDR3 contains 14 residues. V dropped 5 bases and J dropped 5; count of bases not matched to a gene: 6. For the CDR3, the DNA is TGTGCCAGTAGTCGACAGGGGGTCTTGGAGACCCAGTACTTC. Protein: CASSRQGVLETQYF.

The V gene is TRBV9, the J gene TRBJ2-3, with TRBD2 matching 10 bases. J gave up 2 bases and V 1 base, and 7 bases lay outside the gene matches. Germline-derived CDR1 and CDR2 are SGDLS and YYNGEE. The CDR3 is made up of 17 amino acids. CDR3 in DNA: TGTGCCAGCAGCGTAAAGGCTAGCGGGAGCTTCACAGATACGCAGTATTTT. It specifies CASSVKASGSFTDTQYF.

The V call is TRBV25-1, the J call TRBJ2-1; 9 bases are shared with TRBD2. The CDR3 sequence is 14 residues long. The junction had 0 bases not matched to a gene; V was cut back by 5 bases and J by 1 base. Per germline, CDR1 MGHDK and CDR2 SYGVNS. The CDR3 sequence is CASSLAGSYNEQFF. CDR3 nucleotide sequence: TGTGCCAGCAGTCTAGCGGGGTCCTACAATGAGCAGTTCTTC. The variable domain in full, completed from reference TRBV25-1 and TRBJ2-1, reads EADIYQTPRYLVIGTGKKITLECSQTMGHDKMYWYQQDPGMELHLIHYSYGVNSTEKGDLSSESTVSRIRTEHFPLTLESARPSHTSQYLCASSLAGSYNEQFFGPGTRLTVL.

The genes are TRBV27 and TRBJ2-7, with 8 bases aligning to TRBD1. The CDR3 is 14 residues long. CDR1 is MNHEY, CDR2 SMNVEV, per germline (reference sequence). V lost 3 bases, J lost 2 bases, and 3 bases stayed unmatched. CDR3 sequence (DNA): TGTGCCAGCAGTTTTCGGACAGGGCCCTACGAGCAGTACTTC. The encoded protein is CASSFRTGPYEQYF.

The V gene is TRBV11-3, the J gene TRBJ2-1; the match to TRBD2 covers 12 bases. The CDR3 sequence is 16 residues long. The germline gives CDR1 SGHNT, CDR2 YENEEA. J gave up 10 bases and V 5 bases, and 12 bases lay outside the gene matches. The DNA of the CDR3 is TGTGCCAGCAGCCCCCATGGGCTAGCGGGAGGGACGGAGCAGTTCTTC. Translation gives CASSPHGLAGGTEQFF.

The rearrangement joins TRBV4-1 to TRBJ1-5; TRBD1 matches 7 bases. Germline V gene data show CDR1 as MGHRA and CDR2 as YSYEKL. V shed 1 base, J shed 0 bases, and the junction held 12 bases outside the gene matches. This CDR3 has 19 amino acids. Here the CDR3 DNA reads TGCGCCAGCAGCCAAGGGGACGGGACAGTTCGCTCTAGCAATCAGCCCCAGCATTTT. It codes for CASSQGDGTVRSSNQPQHF.

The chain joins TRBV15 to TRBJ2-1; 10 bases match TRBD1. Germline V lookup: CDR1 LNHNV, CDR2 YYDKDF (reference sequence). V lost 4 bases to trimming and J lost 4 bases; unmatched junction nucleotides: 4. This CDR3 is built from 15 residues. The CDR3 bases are TGTGCCACCAGCACGGGACAGGGGCTTTACAATGAGCAGTTCTTC. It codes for CATSTGQGLYNEQFF.

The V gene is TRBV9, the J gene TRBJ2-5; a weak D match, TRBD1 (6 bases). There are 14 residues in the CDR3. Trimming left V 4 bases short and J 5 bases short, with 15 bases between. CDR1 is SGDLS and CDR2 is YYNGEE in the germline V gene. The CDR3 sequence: CASSPSGAGETQYF. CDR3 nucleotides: TGTGCCAGCAGCCCCTCAGGGGCCGGGGAGACCCAGTACTTC.

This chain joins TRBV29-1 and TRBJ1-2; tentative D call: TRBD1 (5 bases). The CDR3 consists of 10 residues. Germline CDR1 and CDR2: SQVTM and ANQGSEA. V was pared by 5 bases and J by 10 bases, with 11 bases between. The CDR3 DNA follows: TGCAGCGTTATTTCAGGGTTCTACACCTTC. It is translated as CSVISGFYTF.

In nucleotides, the CDR3 is TGCAGCGTTCGAGGGACAGGGGATATCTACTATGGCTACACCTTC. As protein: CSVRGTGDIYYGYTF. The chain carries TRBV29-1 and TRBJ1-2; 10 bases fit TRBD1. V shed 5 bases and J 3 bases; nucleotides not matched to a gene: 9. The germline gives CDR1 SQVTM, CDR2 ANQGSEA. CDR3 length: 15 amino acids.

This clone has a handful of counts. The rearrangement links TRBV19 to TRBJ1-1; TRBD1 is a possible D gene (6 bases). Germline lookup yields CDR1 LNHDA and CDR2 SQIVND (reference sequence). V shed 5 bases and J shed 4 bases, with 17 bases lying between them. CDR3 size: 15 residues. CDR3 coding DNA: TGTGCCAGTAGTCGTCCGGGGGGCCTGGGCACTGAAGCTTTCTTT. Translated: CASSRPGGLGTEAFF.

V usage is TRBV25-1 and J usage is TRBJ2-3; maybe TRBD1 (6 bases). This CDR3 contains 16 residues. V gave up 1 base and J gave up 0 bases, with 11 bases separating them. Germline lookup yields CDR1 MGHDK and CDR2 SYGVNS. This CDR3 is CASSESRTASTDTQYF. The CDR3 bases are TGTGCCAGCAGTGAATCCAGGACAGCTAGCACAGATACGCAGTATTTT. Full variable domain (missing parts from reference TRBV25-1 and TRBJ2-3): EADIYQTPRYLVIGTGKKITLECSQTMGHDKMYWYQQDPGMELHLIHYSYGVNSTEKGDLSSESTVSRIRTEHFPLTLESARPSHTSQYLCASSESRTASTDTQYFGPGTRLTVL.

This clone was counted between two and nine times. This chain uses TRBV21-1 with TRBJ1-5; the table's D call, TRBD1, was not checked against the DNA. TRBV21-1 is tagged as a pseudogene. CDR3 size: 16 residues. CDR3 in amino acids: CASSTPDRESNQPQHF. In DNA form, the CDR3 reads TGTGCCAGCAGCACACCGGACAGGGAATCCAATCAGCCCCAGCATTTT.

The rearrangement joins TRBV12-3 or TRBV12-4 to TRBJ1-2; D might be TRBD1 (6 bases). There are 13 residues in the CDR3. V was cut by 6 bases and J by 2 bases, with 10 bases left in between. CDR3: CASSPDRNYGYTF. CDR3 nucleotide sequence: TGTGCCAGCAGCCCTGACAGGAACTATGGCTACACCTTC.

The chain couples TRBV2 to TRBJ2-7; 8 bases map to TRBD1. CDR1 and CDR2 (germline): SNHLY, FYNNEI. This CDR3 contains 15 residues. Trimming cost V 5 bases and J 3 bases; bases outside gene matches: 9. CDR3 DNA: TGTGCCAGCAGTAGAGGACAGGGTGGGATCTACGAGCAGTACTTC. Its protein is CASSRGQGGIYEQYF.

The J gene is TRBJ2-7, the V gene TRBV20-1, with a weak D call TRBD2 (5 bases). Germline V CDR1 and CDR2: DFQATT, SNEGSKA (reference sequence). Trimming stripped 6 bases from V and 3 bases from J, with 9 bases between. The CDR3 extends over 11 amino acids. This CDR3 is CSAALVYEQYF. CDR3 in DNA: TGCAGTGCCGCACTAGTCTACGAGCAGTACTTC.

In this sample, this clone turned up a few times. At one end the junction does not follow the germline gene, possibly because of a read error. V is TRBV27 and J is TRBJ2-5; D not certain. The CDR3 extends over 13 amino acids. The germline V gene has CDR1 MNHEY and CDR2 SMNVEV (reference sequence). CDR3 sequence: CASSLSGEETQYF. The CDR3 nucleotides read TGTGCCAGCAGCTTATCTGGAGAAGAGACCCAGTACTTC.

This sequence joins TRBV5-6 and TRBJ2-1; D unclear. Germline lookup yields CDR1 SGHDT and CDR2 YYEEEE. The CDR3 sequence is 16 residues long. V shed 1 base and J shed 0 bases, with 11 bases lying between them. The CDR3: CASSLWAGSSYNEQFF. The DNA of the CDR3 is TGTGCCAGCAGCTTGTGGGCAGGCAGCTCCTACAATGAGCAGTTCTTC.

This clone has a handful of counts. This CDR3 is CASSVDRGRAGQGMRNTIYF. CDR3 nucleotides: TGTGCCAGCAGCGTAGATCGTGGGCGAGCGGGACAGGGTATGAGAAACACCATATATTTT. The rearrangement links TRBV9 to TRBJ1-3, with 9 bases matching TRBD1. V shed 0 bases and J 5 bases; nucleotides not matched to a gene: 18. Germline loops: CDR1 SGDLS, CDR2 YYNGEE. The CDR3 sequence is 20 residues long.